This T cell receptor (beta chain) comes out of a study of T cell changes during pregnancy in multiple sclerosis. This clone was seen a single time. V gave up 8 bases and J gave up 0 bases; unmatched junction bases: 3. Per germline, CDR1 SGHVS and CDR2 FQNEAQ. The CDR3 totals 14 residues. Repertoires were generated with immunoSEQ multiplex PCR, while TCRdb's copy carries only in-frame clones and drops some. The profile covers roughly 63,000 clones, with 93% appearing a single time and approximately 3.5% taken by the ten largest. This sequence originates from a female donor with multiple sclerosis, enrolled in a pregnancy study. Here the sequenced sample was CD8+ T cells from peripheral blood mononuclear cells, taken in the second trimester of pregnancy. The V gene is TRBV7-8, the J gene TRBJ2-7, with TRBD2 matching 11 bases. The chain's CDR3 is CASRGTSGSYEQYF. The CDR3 nucleotides are TGTGCCAGCCGTGGGACTAGCGGCTCCTACGAGCAGTACTTC.